One and the same sample provided the 21 T cell receptor beta chains below, sequenced in a study of T cell responses to AZD1222 COVID-19 vaccine. Only in-frame clones appear in the TCRdb table, and some are missing; sequencing was by immunoSEQ multiplex PCR. The repertoire consists of some 170,000 clones, with 85% to 90% occurring once and the leading ten covering 1.5% to 2%. Material: peripheral blood, obtained on day 0 of AZD1222 vaccination. Receptors originate from an adult in good health.

V usage is TRBV6-5 and J usage is TRBJ1-1; D call uncertain. CDR1 and CDR2 from the germline V gene are MNHEY and SVGAGI. The CDR3 has 15 residues. Trimming cost V 0 bases and J 2 bases, with 10 bases left between them. CDR3 sequence (DNA): TGTGCCAGCAGTTACTCTGTTGGGCACAACACTGAAGCTTTCTTT. Its translation: CASSYSVGHNTEAFF.

V and J are TRBV11-2 and TRBJ1-1, with D possibly TRBD1 on 5 matching bases. Deletions cut 2 bases from V and 1 base from J, with 8 bases between. CDR1 SGHAT and CDR2 FQNNGV come from the germline V gene. The CDR3 is 14 amino acids. In nucleotides, the CDR3 is TGTGCCAGCAGCTTAAGTCAGGGGAACACTGAAGCTTTCTTT. This sequence encodes CASSLSQGNTEAFF.

The chain has TRBV6-5 and TRBJ1-6, with D unclear. V was clipped by 6 bases and J by 6 bases, with 15 bases between them. CDR3 length: 15 residues. Germline assignment: CDR1 MNHEY and CDR2 SVGAGI. The CDR3 region has the DNA TGTGCCAGCAGCCTCCAAGACGGATTTAATTCACCCCTCCACTTT. It yields the protein CASSLQDGFNSPLHF.

The rearrangement uses TRBV7-3 and TRBJ1-1; D unresolved. This CDR3 region has 13 residues. Germline CDR1 and CDR2: SGHTA and FQGTGA. Trimming cost V 0 bases and J 1 base, with 3 bases left between them. CDR3 nucleotide sequence: TGTGCCAGCAGCTTAACAACGAACACTGAAGCTTTCTTT. Translation: CASSLTTNTEAFF.

The rearrangement links TRBV7-9 to TRBJ1-5; D is undetermined. Germline CDR1 reads SEHNR; CDR2 reads FQNEAQ (reference sequence). This CDR3 contains 14 residues. The ends were cut back, 6 bases at V and 4 bases at J, with 13 bases in the middle. The CDR3 DNA reads as TGTGCCAGCAGTCCAGGCCAGAATAATCAGCCCCAGCATTTT. Encoded protein: CASSPGQNNQPQHF.

The genes are TRBV5-4 and TRBJ2-1; no firm D call. V lost 1 base and J 4 bases, leaving 9 bases between the germline ends. CDR1 is SGHNT and CDR2 is YYREEE in the germline V gene (reference sequence). The CDR3 length is 14 residues. CDR3 sequence (DNA): TGTGCCAGCAGCTTGCTTTCTAAATACAATGAGCAGTTCTTC. This encodes CASSLLSKYNEQFF.

Here the CDR3 reads CASSVDGQGVTEAFF. CDR3 DNA: TGTGCCAGCAGCGTAGATGGGCAGGGGGTTACTGAAGCTTTCTTT. The chain employs TRBV9 and TRBJ1-1; 7 bases match TRBD1. With V trimmed by 0 bases and J by 5 bases, 7 bases remained unmatched. CDR3 length: 15 residues. Germline-derived CDR1 and CDR2 are SGDLS and YYNGEE. The variable domain in full, completed from reference TRBV9 and TRBJ1-1, reads DSGVTQTPKHLITATGQRVTLRCSPRSGDLSVYWYQQSLDQGLQFLIQYYNGEERAKGNILERFSAQQFPDLHSELNLSSLELGDSALYFCASSVDGQGVTEAFFGQGTRLTVV.

The V and J genes are TRBV25-1 and TRBJ2-1; 10 bases align to TRBD2. V lost 8 bases to trimming and J lost 10 bases; unmatched junction nucleotides: 11. Germline CDR1 reads MGHDK; CDR2 reads SYGVNS. The CDR3 is 14 amino acids. CDR3 sequence reads: CASRGLAPYREQFF. CDR3 nucleotide sequence: TGTGCCAGCCGGGGACTAGCGCCCTATCGAGAGCAGTTCTTC.

The rearrangement joins TRBV7-9 to TRBJ1-3; no reliable D call. In germline, CDR1 is SEHNR, CDR2 FQNEAQ (reference sequence). The CDR3 extends over 14 amino acids. V lost 4 bases, J lost 2 bases, and 9 bases lay in between. The CDR3 sequence: CASSSRAAGNTIYF. CDR3 bases: TGTGCCAGCAGCTCCCGGGCCGCTGGAAACACCATATATTTT.

The chain carries TRBV27 and TRBJ1-2; TRBD1 matches 7 bases. The ends lost 6 bases at V and 2 bases at J; junction bases unmatched: 6. Germline V gene lookup returns CDR1 MNHEY and CDR2 SMNVEV (reference sequence). The CDR3 loop spans 14 amino acids. The CDR3 coding sequence is TGTGCCAGCAGCCAAGGGGGCAGAAACTATGGCTACACCTTC. Translating gives CASSQGGRNYGYTF.

This chain connects TRBV6-5 to TRBJ1-1; weak D call: TRBD1 (5 bases). The V end was cut by 6 bases, the J end by 0 bases, with 8 bases between. Per the germline V gene, CDR1 is MNHEY and CDR2 is SVGAGI. The length of the CDR3 is 13 residues. The CDR3 spells CASSDSLNTEAFF. In DNA, the CDR3 is TGTGCCAGCAGCGACAGCTTGAACACTGAAGCTTTCTTT.

By sample fraction, this clone is medium-sized (0.01 to 0.1%). The chain combines TRBV6-4 with TRBJ2-1, with 13 positions matching TRBD2. CDR1 is MRHNA and CDR2 is SNTAGT in the germline V gene. J was trimmed by 6 bases and V by 6 bases; bases with no gene match: 5. This CDR3 comprises 15 residues. The CDR3 bases are TGTGCCAGCAGCCTACTAGCGGGAGGGGGCAATGAGCAGTTCTTC. It specifies CASSLLAGGGNEQFF.

The chain recombines TRBV11-1 with TRBJ2-3; no reliable D call. Trimming pared 2 bases from V and 2 bases from J, leaving 8 bases between. This CDR3 is 14 amino acids long. Germline V gene data show CDR1 as SGHAT and CDR2 as FQDESV (reference sequence). This CDR3 is CASSLRAYTDTQYF. The CDR3 bases are TGTGCCAGCAGCTTAAGGGCATACACAGATACGCAGTATTTT.

The chain combines TRBV28 with TRBJ2-1; 7 bases align to TRBD2. Looked up from germline, CDR1 is MDHEN and CDR2 is SYDVKM. After removal of 5 bases from V and 7 bases from J, the junction contained 8 bases not matched to a gene. This CDR3 is 14 amino acids long. CDR3 amino acids: CASSQSTSFNEQFF. The DNA for the CDR3 is TGTGCCAGCAGTCAATCGACTAGCTTTAATGAGCAGTTCTTC.

The V gene is TRBV5-4, the J gene TRBJ1-1; TRBD1 agrees at 7 bases. Losses at the gene ends were 4 bases for V and 0 bases for J; bases not matched to a gene: 15. The CDR3 consists of 18 residues. Germline CDR1 and CDR2: SGHNT and YYREEE (reference sequence). CDR3 coding DNA: TGTGCCAGCAGCAAATCGACAGGGTCTCGGGGATTGAACACTGAAGCTTTCTTT. It translates to CASSKSTGSRGLNTEAFF.

The table lists this clone with a few counts. Here the CDR3 reads CASSTTWGNGYGYTF. The CDR3 DNA reads as TGTGCCAGTAGTACTACATGGGGGAACGGGTATGGCTACACCTTC. The chain couples TRBV19 to TRBJ1-2, with a possible D match to TRBD1 (5 bases). Germline-derived CDR1 and CDR2 are LNHDA and SQIVND (reference sequence). The CDR3 runs 15 residues. The V and J ends lost 4 bases and 5 bases respectively, with 17 bases between them. The variable domain in full, completed from reference TRBV19 and TRBJ1-2, reads DGGITQSPKYLFRKEGQNVTLSCEQNLNHDAMYWYRQDPGQGLRLIYYSQIVNDFQKGDIAEGYSVSREKKESFPLTVTSAQKNPTAFYLCASSTTWGNGYGYTFGSGTRLTVV.

The CDR3 DNA sequence: TGTGCCAGCAGCCAAGATCTGGGAACACCCCTCCACTTT. This codes for CASSQDLGTPLHF. The V and J genes are TRBV3-1 (or the pseudogene TRBV3-2) and TRBJ1-6, with unresolved D. The CDR3 runs to 13 residues. Germline V gives CDR1 LGHDT, CDR2 YNNKEL (reference sequence). V was clipped by 0 bases and J by 11 bases, with 8 bases between them.

The chain combines TRBV5-6 with TRBJ1-3, with 7 positions matching TRBD1. The CDR3 sequence is 17 residues long. V lost 3 bases and J lost 1; bases outside the gene matches: 10. The germline V gene encodes CDR1 SGHDT and CDR2 YYEEEE. CDR3 in amino acids: CASSSALTGLSGNTIYF. CDR3 bases: TGTGCCAGCAGCTCAGCGTTGACAGGGCTGTCTGGAAACACCATATATTTT.

The gene calls are TRBV28 and TRBJ1-2; D is unclear. The CDR3 has 18 residues. Germline CDR1 reads MDHEN; CDR2 reads SYDVKM. V lost 7 bases, J lost 6 bases, and 30 bases lay in between. DNA of the CDR3: TGTGCCAGCACCGCGGGGTTGGGCAGTATCCTCGGATATGATGGCTACACCTTC. Its protein is CASTAGLGSILGYDGYTF.

The gene calls are TRBV21-1 and TRBJ2-5; the listed D gene, TRBD1, was not tested against the DNA. TRBV21-1 is a pseudogene. The CDR3 is made up of 16 amino acids. The CDR3 nucleotides are TGTGCCAGCAGCCCAACCCCGGGACAGGGCCGTGAGACCCAGTACTTC. Translating it yields CASSPTPGQGRETQYF.

This chain uses TRBV28 with TRBJ1-2; 7 positions match TRBD1. CDR3 length equals 15 residues. Germline-derived CDR1 and CDR2 are MDHEN and SYDVKM. The J segment lost 4 bases and the V segment lost 2 bases, leaving 7 bases of the junction unmatched. CDR3 DNA sequence: TGTGCCAGCAGTTTAGAGGGGGCAGGCCTCTATGGCTACACCTTC. Protein: CASSLEGAGLYGYTF.